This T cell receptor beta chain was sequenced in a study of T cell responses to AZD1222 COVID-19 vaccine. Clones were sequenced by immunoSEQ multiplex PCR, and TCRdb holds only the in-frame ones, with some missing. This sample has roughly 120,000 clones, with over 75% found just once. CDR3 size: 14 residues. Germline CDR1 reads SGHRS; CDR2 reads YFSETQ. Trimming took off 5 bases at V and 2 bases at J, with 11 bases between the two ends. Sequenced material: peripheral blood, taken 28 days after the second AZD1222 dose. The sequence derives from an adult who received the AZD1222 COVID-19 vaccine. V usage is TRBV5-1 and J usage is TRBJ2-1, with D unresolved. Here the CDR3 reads CASSEQNTYNEQFF. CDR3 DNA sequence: TGCGCCAGCAGTGAACAGAATACCTACAATGAGCAGTTCTTC.